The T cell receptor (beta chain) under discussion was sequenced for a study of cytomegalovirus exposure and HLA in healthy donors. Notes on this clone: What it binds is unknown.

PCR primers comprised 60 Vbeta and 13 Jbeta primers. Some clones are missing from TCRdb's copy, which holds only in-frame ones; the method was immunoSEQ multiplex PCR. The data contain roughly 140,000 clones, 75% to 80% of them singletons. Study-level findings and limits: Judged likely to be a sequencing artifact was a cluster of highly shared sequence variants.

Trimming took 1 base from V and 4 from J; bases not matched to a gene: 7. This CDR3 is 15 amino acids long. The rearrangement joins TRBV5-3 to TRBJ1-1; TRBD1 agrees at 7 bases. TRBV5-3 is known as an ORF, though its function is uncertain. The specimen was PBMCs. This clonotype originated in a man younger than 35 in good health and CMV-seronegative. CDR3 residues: CARSLKPDRATEAFF. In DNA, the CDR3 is TGTGCCAGAAGCTTGAAACCCGACAGGGCCACTGAAGCTTTCTTT.